These 26 T cell receptor beta chains came from one sample sequenced in a study of blood T cell repertoires in COVID-19. Clones were sequenced by immunoSEQ multiplex PCR, and TCRdb holds only the in-frame ones, with some missing. The profile covers about 470,000 clones, with 75% to 90% appearing a single time and roughly 0.72% taken by the ten largest. The sequenced material came from PBMCs or T cells enriched from blood (not recorded which). These receptors were obtained from a woman under 30 who had recovered from COVID-19.

The gene calls are TRBV27 and TRBJ1-3; the D gene is possibly TRBD1 (5 bases). Germline CDR1 MNHEY, CDR2 SMNVEV (reference sequence). V was clipped by 7 bases and J by 4 bases, with 8 bases between them. The length of the CDR3 is 12 residues. CDR3 sequence: CASKGAGNTIYF. The DNA of the CDR3 is TGTGCCAGCAAAGGGGCGGGAAACACCATATATTTT.

The rearrangement uses TRBV6-1 and TRBJ2-7, with D tentatively TRBD1 (6 bases). The V and J ends lost 2 bases and 0 bases respectively, with 11 bases between them. Germline V CDR1 and CDR2: MNHNS, SASEGT. This CDR3 contains 15 residues. CDR3 nucleotides: TGTGCCAGCAGTGAAAGTGAAGGGGGCTCCTACGAGCAGTACTTC. Translating gives CASSESEGGSYEQYF.

The chain combines TRBV7-9 with TRBJ2-7, with 7 bases identical to TRBD2. The germline CDR1 and CDR2 sequences are SEHNR and FQNEAQ (reference sequence). V lost 3 bases to trimming and J lost 2 bases; unmatched junction nucleotides: 10. The CDR3 sequence is 16 residues long. The CDR3 DNA reads as TGTGCCAGCAGCTTTCCCTATGGGGAGGGCACCTACGAGCAGTACTTC. Translation gives CASSFPYGEGTYEQYF.

The V gene is TRBV4-1, the J gene TRBJ2-5; TRBD2 aligns across 8 bases. The CDR3 has 13 amino acids. With 4 bases clipped from V and 4 bases from J, the junction kept 2 bases outside the gene matches. The V gene's germline CDR1 is MGHRA and CDR2 YSYEKL. The CDR3: CASSLLAGETQYF. The CDR3 DNA is TGCGCCAGCAGCCTGCTAGCGGGAGAGACCCAGTACTTC.

V is TRBV7-9 and J is TRBJ2-4, with TRBD1 as a possible D gene (6 bases). This CDR3 has 17 residues. Trimming pared 2 bases from V and 1 base from J, leaving 15 bases between. The V gene's germline CDR1 is SEHNR and CDR2 FQNEAQ (reference sequence). CDR3 sequence: CASSLYIGGQAKNIQYF. CDR3 DNA sequence: TGTGCCAGCAGCTTATATATCGGCGGACAGGCCAAAAACATTCAGTACTTC.

This clone was recorded a few times. The chain joins TRBV6-5 to TRBJ1-5; 9 bases fit TRBD1. CDR1 is MNHEY, CDR2 SVGAGI, per germline. This CDR3 has 14 amino acids. The ends lost 7 bases at V and 6 bases at J; junction bases unmatched: 7. The CDR3 DNA reads as TGTGCCAGCAATATGGACAGGGGTAGTCAGCCCCAGCATTTT. Amino acids: CASNMDRGSQPQHF.

The V and J genes are TRBV3-1 (or the pseudogene TRBV3-2) and TRBJ1-2; 10 positions agree with TRBD1. V was clipped by 4 bases and J by 3 bases; unmatched bases: 5. The germline V gene has CDR1 LGHDT and CDR2 YNNKEL (reference sequence). This CDR3 is 15 amino acids long. Here the CDR3 reads CASSPRTGGDYGYTF. The CDR3 DNA reads as TGTGCCAGCAGCCCGCGGACAGGGGGTGACTATGGCTACACCTTC.

The rearrangement joins TRBV4-1 to TRBJ2-3, with 9 bases aligning to TRBD2. J gave up 3 bases and V 3 bases, and 4 bases lay outside the gene matches. The germline V gene encodes CDR1 MGHRA and CDR2 YSYEKL. The CDR3 length is 15 residues. The CDR3 nucleotides are TGCGCCAGCAGCCATCTAGCGGGGACGACAGATACGCAGTATTTT. This translates into CASSHLAGTTDTQYF.

This clone showed up just once. The chain uses TRBV5-6 and TRBJ1-1; D is possibly TRBD1 (5 bases). V dropped 0 bases and J dropped 5 bases, with 14 bases sitting between them. The germline V gene has CDR1 SGHDT and CDR2 YYEEEE. The CDR3 length is 15 residues. The CDR3 spells CASSLVRGLSTEAFF. CDR3 in DNA: TGTGCCAGCAGCTTGGTAAGGGGATTATCTACTGAAGCTTTCTTT.

This rearrangement joins TRBV28 to TRBJ1-2, with D tentatively TRBD1 (6 bases). The CDR3 spans 14 residues. The germline V gene has CDR1 MDHEN and CDR2 SYDVKM. Trimming shortened V by 6 bases and J by 8 bases, and 19 bases separated the two germline ends. The CDR3 sequence is CASRPSGTRQGYTF. The CDR3 nucleotides read TGTGCCAGCAGGCCTTCCGGGACAAGGCAGGGCTACACCTTC.

This clone has just a few counts. The V call is TRBV10-3, the J call TRBJ2-5; 7 nucleotides align to TRBD2. Per the germline V gene, CDR1 is ENHRY and CDR2 is SYGVKD. This CDR3 is 13 amino acids long. The ends lost 6 bases at V and 7 bases at J; junction bases unmatched: 8. CDR3: CAIRGRETVTQYF. The DNA for the CDR3 is TGTGCCATCAGGGGGAGGGAAACTGTGACCCAGTACTTC.

The V call is TRBV2, the J call TRBJ2-1, with D tentatively TRBD1 (6 bases). Germline loops: CDR1 SNHLY, CDR2 FYNNEI. CDR3 size: 15 residues. The V end was cut by 6 bases, the J end by 0 bases, with 12 bases between. The CDR3 DNA sequence: TGTGCCAGCAGCCTGATAGGGGGCTCCTACAATGAGCAGTTCTTC. Translation gives CASSLIGGSYNEQFF. Full variable domain (missing parts from reference TRBV2 and TRBJ2-1): EPEVTQTPSHQVTQMGQEVILRCVPISNHLYFYWYRQILGQKVEFLVSFYNNEISEKSEIFDDQFSVERPDGSNFTLKIRSTKLEDSAMYFCASSLIGGSYNEQFFGPGTRLTVL.

The chain is built from TRBV6-1 and TRBJ1-6, with TRBD1 identical over 7 bases. The CDR3 loop spans 14 amino acids. With V trimmed by 2 bases and J by 9 bases, 4 bases remained unmatched. Per germline, CDR1 MNHNS and CDR2 SASEGT. The CDR3: CASSELNRGSPLHF. CDR3 sequence (DNA): TGTGCCAGCAGTGAACTTAACAGGGGTTCACCCCTCCACTTT.

The chain links TRBV7-8 to TRBJ2-7; 7 bases map to TRBD1. V shed 5 bases, J shed 8 bases, and the junction held 6 bases outside the gene matches. The CDR3 consists of 12 residues. Germline lookup yields CDR1 SGHVS and CDR2 FQNEAQ. CDR3: CASSLDRDQQYF. DNA of the CDR3: TGTGCCAGCAGCCTCGACAGGGATCAGCAGTACTTC.

The chain combines TRBV4-1 with TRBJ1-2; D not certain. CDR1 is MGHRA, CDR2 YSYEKL, per germline. The CDR3 covers 13 residues. Trimming removed 0 bases at V and 6 bases at J, with 8 bases between. In DNA form, the CDR3 reads TGCGCCAGCAGCCAAGAACCAGGCGATGGCTACACCTTC. Its protein is CASSQEPGDGYTF.

V gene TRBV28 combines with J gene TRBJ1-2, with D possibly being TRBD1 (5 bases). This CDR3 has 13 residues. The V gene's germline CDR1 is MDHEN and CDR2 SYDVKM. Trimming left V 4 bases short and J 4 bases short, with 10 bases between. The CDR3 sequence: CASSSGGVYGYTF. The CDR3 DNA follows: TGTGCCAGCAGTTCGGGGGGAGTCTATGGCTACACCTTC.

The chain links TRBV19 to TRBJ2-7, with 8 bases aligning to TRBD1. Germline CDR1 is LNHDA and CDR2 is SQIVND (reference sequence). The CDR3 covers 14 residues. V gave up 4 bases and J gave up 7 bases; unmatched junction bases: 9. The CDR3 spells CASSNRQGMGEQYF. DNA of the CDR3: TGTGCCAGTAGTAACAGACAGGGGATGGGGGAGCAGTACTTC.

The chain couples TRBV11-2 to TRBJ1-2; TRBD1 matches at 7 bases. J gave up 1 base and V 0 bases, and 5 bases lay outside the gene matches. This CDR3 contains 16 residues. Germline V gene sequence: CDR1 SGHAT, CDR2 FQNNGV. The CDR3 sequence: CASSLDRPGGNYGYTF. The CDR3 DNA reads as TGTGCCAGCAGCTTAGATCGCCCAGGGGGTAACTATGGCTACACCTTC.

The J gene is TRBJ2-7, the V gene TRBV5-1; TRBD1 might be the D (5 bases). V lost 7 bases, J lost 2 bases, and 13 bases lay in between. This CDR3 is 13 amino acids long. Germline V gene data show CDR1 as SGHRS and CDR2 as YFSETQ. For the CDR3, the DNA is TGCGCCAGCGGTGACAGTTATACCTACGAGCAGTACTTC. This encodes CASGDSYTYEQYF.

The CDR3 loop reads CASSLGRAEQYF. The CDR3 DNA is TGTGCCAGCAGCTTAGGGAGAGCCGAGCAGTACTTC. V usage is TRBV7-2 and J usage is TRBJ2-7; D unresolved. Germline V gives CDR1 SGHTA, CDR2 FQGNSA. Trimming removed 1 base at V and 6 bases at J, with 7 bases between. This CDR3 comprises 12 residues.

This clone was picked up one time. The chain is built from TRBV12-5 and TRBJ1-5, with D possibly matching TRBD1 (6 bases). The CDR3 is 14 amino acids. CDR1 and CDR2 from the germline V gene are LGHNT and FRNRAP. The V gene lost 1 base and the J gene lost 5 bases, with 9 bases spanning the gap. DNA of the CDR3: TGTGCTAGTGGTTTGGGGGGGCGCCATCAGCCCCAGCATTTT. It yields the protein CASGLGGRHQPQHF.

V is TRBV27 and J is TRBJ2-1; 7 nucleotides match TRBD2. Germline V gene data show CDR1 as MNHEY and CDR2 as SMNVEV (reference sequence). The CDR3 spans 15 residues. V trimming: 5 bases; J trimming: 3 bases; junction bases outside the gene matches: 7. The CDR3 reads CASSQPLADYNEQFF. The CDR3 nucleotides are TGTGCCAGCAGTCAACCCCTAGCGGACTACAATGAGCAGTTCTTC.

V gene TRBV6-5 combines with J gene TRBJ2-3; 9 bases map to TRBD1. Germline V gene data show CDR1 as MNHEY and CDR2 as SVGAGI. This CDR3 is built from 14 residues. V was clipped by 5 bases and J by 5 bases; unmatched bases: 5. CDR3 protein: CASSTGGWKDTQYF. The CDR3, as DNA: TGTGCCAGCAGTACAGGGGGCTGGAAAGATACGCAGTATTTT.

The chain couples TRBV6-1 to TRBJ1-1; D remains ambiguous. Germline-derived CDR1 and CDR2 are MNHNS and SASEGT. The germline V and J ends were trimmed by 3 bases and 7 bases, with 12 bases remaining between them. The CDR3 contains 13 residues. The chain's CDR3 is CASSDMTRLEAFF. The CDR3 DNA follows: TGTGCCAGCAGTGATATGACACGGCTTGAAGCTTTCTTT.

The chain recombines TRBV12-5 with TRBJ2-3; perhaps TRBD2 as D (7 bases). This CDR3 comprises 18 residues. V lost 2 bases and J 6 bases, leaving 24 bases between the germline ends. Germline assignment: CDR1 LGHNT and CDR2 FRNRAP. The CDR3 nucleotides read TGTGCTAGTGGTTTGCCCCGTGGGGGGGCGAGGTTTGGGGATACGCAGTATTTT. Protein product: CASGLPRGGARFGDTQYF.

The CDR3 sequence: CASSELLRTDTQYF. The CDR3, as DNA: TGCGCCAGCAGCGAACTCCTTCGCACAGATACGCAGTATTTT. V gene TRBV4-1 combines with J gene TRBJ2-3; D not resolved. The V end was cut by 5 bases, the J end by 1 base, with 10 bases between. The germline V gene encodes CDR1 MGHRA and CDR2 YSYEKL. The CDR3 runs to 14 residues.